This TCR beta chain was sequenced in a study of shared clonotypes between healthy human individuals. Regarding the study as a whole: Relative to their counterparts shared across all four donors, non-shared clonotypes exhibited diminished generation probabilities. What naive subsets generally showed was a larger estimated richness than memory subsets showed.

CD4+ cells yielded CD45RA+ naive and CD45RA-negative memory subsets. This CDR3 region has 16 residues. Germline V lookup: CDR1 MNHNY, CDR2 SVGAGI (reference sequence). The ends lost 5 bases at V and 3 bases at J; junction bases unmatched: 12. Note on this clone: No antigen is known for it.

Measured with immunoSEQ multiplex PCR; TCRdb has only the in-frame clones, and not every one. The sample has 2 million to 2.5 million clones; around 93% are singletons. The chain links TRBV6-6 to TRBJ2-7; 8 positions agree with TRBD1. This TCR was recovered from a young man in good health. Some clones in this sample may be carry-over from other donors' samples. Sequenced sample: naive CD4+ T cells from PBMCs. The subset here: CD45RA+ positively selected. CDR3 region: CASSPSGQGGGYEQYF. CDR3 bases: TGTGCCAGCAGTCCATCCGGACAGGGAGGCGGCTACGAGCAGTACTTC.